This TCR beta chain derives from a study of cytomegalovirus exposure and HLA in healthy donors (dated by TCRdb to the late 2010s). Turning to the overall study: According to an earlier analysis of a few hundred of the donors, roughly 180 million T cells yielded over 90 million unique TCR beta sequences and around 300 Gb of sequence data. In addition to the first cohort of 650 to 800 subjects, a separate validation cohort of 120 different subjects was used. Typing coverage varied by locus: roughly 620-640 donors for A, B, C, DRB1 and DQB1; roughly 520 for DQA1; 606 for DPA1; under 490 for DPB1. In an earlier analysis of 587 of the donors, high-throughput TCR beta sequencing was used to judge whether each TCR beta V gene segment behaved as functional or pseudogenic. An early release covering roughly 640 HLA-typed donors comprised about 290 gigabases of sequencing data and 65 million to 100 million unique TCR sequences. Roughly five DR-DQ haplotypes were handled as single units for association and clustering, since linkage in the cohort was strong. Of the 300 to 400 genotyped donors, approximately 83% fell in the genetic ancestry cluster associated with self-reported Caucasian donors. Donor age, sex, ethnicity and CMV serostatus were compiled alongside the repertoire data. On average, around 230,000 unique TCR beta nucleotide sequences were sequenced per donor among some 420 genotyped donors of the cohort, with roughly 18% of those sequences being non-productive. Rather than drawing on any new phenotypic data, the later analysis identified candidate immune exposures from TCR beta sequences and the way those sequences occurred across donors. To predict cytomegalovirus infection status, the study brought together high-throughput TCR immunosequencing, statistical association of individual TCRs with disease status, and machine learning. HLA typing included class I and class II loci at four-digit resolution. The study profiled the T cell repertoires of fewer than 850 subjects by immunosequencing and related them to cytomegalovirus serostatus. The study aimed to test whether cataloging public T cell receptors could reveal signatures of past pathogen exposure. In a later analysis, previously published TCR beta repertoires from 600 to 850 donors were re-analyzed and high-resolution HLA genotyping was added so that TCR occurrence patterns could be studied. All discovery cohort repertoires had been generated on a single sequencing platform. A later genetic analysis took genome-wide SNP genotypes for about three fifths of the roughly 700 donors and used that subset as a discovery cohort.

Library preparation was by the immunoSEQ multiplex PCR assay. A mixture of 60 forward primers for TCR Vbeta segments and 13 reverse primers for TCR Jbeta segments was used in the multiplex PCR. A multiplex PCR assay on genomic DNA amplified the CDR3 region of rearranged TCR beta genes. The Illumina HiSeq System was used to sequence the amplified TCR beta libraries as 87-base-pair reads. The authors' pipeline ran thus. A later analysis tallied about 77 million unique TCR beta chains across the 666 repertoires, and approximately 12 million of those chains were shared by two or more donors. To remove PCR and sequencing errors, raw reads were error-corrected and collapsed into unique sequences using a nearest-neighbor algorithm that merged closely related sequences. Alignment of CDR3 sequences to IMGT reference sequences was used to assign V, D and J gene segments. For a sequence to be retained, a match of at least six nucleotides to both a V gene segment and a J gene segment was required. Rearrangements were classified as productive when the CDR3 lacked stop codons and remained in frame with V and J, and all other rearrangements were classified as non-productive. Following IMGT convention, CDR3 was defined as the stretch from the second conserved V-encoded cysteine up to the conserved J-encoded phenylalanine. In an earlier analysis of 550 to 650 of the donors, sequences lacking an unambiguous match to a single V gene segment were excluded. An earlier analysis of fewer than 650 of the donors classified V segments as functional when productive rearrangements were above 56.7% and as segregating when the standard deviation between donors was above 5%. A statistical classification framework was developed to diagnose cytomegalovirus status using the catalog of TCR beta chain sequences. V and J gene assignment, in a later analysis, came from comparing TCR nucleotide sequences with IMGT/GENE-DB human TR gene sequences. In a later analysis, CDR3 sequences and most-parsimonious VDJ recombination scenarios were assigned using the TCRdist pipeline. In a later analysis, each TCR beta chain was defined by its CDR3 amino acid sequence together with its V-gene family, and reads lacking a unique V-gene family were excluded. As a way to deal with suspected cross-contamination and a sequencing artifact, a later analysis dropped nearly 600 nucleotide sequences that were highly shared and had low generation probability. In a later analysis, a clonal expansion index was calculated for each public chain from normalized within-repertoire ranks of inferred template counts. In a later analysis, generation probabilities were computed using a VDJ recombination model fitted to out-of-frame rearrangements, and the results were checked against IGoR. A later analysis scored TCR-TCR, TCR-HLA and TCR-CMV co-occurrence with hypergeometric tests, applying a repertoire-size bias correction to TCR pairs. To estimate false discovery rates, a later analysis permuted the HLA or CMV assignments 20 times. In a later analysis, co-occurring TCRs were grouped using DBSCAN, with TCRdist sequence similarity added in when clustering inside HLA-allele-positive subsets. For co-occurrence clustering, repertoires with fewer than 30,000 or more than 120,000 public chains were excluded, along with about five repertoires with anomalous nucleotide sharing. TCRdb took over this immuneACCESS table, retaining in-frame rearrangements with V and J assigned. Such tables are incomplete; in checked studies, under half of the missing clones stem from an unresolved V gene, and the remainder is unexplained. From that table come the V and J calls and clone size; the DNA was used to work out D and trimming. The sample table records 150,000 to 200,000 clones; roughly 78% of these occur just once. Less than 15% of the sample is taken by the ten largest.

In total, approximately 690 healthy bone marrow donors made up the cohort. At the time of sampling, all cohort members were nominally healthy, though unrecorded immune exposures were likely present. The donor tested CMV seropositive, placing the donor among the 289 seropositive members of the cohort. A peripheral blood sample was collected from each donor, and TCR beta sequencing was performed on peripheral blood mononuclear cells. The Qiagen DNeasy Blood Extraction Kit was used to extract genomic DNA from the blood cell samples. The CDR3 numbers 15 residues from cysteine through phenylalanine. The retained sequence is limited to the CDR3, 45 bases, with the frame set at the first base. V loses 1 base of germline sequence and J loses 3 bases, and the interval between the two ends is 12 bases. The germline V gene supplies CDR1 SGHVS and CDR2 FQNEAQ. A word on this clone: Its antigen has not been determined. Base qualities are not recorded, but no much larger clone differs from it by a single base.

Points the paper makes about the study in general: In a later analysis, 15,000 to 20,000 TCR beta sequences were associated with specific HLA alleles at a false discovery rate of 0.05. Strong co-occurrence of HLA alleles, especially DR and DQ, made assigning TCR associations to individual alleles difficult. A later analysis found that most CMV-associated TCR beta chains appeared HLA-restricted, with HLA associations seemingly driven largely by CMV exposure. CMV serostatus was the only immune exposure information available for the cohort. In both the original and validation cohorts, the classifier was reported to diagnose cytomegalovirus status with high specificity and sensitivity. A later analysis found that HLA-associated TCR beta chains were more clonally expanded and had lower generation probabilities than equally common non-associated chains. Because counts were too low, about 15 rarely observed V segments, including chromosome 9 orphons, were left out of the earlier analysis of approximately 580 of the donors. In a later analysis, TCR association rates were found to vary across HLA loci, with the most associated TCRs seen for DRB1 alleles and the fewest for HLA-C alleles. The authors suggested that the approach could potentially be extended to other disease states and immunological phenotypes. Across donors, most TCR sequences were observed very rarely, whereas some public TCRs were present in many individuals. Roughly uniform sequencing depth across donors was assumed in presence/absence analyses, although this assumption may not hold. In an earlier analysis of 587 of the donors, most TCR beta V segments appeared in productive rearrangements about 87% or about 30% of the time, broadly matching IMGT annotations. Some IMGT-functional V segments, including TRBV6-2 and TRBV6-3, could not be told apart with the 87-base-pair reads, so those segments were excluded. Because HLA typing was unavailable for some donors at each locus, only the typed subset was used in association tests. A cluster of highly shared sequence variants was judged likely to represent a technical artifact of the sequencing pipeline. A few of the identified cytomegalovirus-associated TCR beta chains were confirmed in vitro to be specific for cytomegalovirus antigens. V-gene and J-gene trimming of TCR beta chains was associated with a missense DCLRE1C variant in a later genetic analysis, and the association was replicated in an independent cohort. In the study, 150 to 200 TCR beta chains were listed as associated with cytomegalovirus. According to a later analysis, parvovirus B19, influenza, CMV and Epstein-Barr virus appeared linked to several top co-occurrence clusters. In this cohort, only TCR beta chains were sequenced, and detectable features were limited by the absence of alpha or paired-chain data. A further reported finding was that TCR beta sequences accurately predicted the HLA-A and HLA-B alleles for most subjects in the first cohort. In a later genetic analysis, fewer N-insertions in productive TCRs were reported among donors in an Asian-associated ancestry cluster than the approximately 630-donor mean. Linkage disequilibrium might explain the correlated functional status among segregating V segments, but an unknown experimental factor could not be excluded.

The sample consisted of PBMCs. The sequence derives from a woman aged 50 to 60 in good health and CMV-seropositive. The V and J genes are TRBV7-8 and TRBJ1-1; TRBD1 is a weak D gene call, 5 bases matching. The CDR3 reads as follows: CASSLDGALYTEAFF. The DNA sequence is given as TGTGCCAGCAGCTTAGATGGGGCGCTTTACACTGAAGCTTTCTTT.